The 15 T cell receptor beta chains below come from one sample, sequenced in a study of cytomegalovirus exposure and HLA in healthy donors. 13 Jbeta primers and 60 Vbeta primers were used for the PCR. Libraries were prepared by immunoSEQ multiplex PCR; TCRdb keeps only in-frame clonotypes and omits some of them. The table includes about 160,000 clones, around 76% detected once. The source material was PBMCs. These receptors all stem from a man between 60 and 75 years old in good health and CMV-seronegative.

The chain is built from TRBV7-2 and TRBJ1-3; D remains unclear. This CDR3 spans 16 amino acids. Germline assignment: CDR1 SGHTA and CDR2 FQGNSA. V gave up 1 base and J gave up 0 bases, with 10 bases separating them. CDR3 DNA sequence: TGTGCCAGCAGCTTAGTTCCACTCCGCTCTGGAAACACCATATATTTT. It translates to CASSLVPLRSGNTIYF.

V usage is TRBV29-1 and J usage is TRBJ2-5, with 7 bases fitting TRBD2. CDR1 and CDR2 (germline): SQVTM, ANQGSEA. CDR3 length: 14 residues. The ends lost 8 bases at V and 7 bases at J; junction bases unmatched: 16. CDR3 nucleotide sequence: TGCAGCCTCCTATCTTGGGGGGGGGATGGGACCCAGTACTTC. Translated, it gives CSLLSWGGDGTQYF.

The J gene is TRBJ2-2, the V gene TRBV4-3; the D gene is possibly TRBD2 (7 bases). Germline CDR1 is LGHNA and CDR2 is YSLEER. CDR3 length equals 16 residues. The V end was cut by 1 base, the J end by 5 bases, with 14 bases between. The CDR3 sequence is CASSQGGGGGTGELFF. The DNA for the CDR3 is TGCGCCAGCAGCCAAGGTGGGGGAGGGGGTACCGGGGAGCTGTTTTTT.

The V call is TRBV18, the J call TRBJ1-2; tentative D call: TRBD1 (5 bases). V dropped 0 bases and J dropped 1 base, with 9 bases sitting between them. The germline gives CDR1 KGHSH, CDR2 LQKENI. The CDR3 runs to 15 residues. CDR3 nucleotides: TGTGCCAGCTCACCACCGGCAGGGCATAACTATGGCTACACCTTC. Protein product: CASSPPAGHNYGYTF.

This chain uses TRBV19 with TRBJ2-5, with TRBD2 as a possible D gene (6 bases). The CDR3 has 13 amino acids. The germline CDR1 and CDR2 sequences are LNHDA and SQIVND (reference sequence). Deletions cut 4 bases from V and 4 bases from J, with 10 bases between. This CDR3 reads CASSSGVGETQYF. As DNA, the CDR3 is TGTGCCAGTAGTAGCGGGGTGGGAGAGACCCAGTACTTC.

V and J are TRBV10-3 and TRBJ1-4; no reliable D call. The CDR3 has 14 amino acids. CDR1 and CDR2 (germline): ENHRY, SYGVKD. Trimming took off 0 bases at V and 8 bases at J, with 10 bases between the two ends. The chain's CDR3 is CAISESRVNEKLFF. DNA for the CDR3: TGTGCCATCAGTGAGTCGAGGGTCAACGAAAAACTGTTTTTT.

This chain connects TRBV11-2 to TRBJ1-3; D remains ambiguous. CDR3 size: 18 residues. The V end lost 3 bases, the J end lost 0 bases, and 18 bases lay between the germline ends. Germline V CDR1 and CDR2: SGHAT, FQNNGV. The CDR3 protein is CASSFGQRLTSSGNTIYF. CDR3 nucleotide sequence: TGTGCCAGCAGCTTCGGGCAGCGCTTAACTAGCTCTGGAAACACCATATATTTT.

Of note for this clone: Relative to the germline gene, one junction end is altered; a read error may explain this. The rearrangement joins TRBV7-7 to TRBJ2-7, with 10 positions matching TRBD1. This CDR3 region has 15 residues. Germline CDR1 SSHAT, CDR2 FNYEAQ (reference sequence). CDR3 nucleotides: TGTGCCAGCAGCCAGGGGACAGGGGTGGGCTACGAGCAATACTTC. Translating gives CASSQGTGVGYEQYF.

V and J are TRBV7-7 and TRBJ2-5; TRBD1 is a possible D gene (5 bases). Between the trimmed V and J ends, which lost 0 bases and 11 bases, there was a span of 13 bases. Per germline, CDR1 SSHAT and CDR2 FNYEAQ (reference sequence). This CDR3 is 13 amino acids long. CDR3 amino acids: CASSLAQGEEQYF. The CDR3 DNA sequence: TGTGCCAGCAGCTTAGCGCAGGGCGAGGAGCAGTACTTC.

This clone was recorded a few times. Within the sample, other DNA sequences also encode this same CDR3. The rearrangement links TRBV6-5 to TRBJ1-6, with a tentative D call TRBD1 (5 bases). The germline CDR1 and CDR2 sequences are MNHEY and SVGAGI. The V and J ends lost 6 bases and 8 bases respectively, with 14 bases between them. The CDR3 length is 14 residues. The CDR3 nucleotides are TGTGCCAGCAGCCCTAGGGGCTCGGATTCACCCCTCCACTTT. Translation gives CASSPRGSDSPLHF.

CDR3 loop: CASSLGSGELFF. As DNA, the CDR3 is TGTGCCAGCAGTTTAGGCTCCGGGGAGCTGTTTTTT. The chain combines TRBV28 with TRBJ2-2; D is unclear. CDR1 is MDHEN and CDR2 is SYDVKM in the germline V gene. CDR3 length: 12 residues. V was shortened by 2 bases and J by 6 bases, with 4 bases between the two germline ends.

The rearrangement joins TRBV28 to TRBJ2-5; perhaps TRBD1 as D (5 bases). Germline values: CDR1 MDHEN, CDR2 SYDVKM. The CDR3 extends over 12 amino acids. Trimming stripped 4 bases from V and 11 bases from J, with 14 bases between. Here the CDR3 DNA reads TGTGCCAGCAGTTCAACCACAGGTGGGCAGTACTTC. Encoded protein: CASSSTTGGQYF.

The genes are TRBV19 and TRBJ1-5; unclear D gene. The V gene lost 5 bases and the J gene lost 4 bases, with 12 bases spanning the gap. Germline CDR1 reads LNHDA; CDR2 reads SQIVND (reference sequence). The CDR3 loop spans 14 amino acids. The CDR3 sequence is CASSAGVGNQPQHF. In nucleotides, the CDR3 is TGTGCCAGTAGTGCCGGGGTAGGGAATCAGCCCCAGCATTTT.

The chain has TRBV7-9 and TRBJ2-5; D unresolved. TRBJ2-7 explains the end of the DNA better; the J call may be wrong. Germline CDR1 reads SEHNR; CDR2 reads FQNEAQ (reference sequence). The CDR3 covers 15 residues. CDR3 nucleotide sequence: TGTGCCAGCAGCCATTCTACCTTCCGCCCCTACGAGCAGTACTTC. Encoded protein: CASSHSTFRPYEQYF.

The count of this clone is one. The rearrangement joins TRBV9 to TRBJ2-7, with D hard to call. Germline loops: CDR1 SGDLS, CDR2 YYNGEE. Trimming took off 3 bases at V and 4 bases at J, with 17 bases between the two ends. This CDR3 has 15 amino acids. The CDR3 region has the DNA TGTGCCAGCAGCGCAACAAGCTACACGACTTACGAGCAGTACTTC. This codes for CASSATSYTTYEQYF.